These 30 T cell receptor beta chains share one sample of origin, sequenced in a study of human T cells and chemical hapten exposure. Described time point: patch test 1, 2 weeks after DPC sensitization. The treatment is: therapeutic diphenylcyclopropenone sensitization with weekly scalp DPC. MiXCR, applied by TCRdb to the RACE reads, yields one record per CDR3 protein. Of around 380,000 distinct CDR3 sequences listed, approximately 5.1% were seen once; the top ten hold 2% to 2.5%. The specimen comprised whole blood, sampled in connection with sensitization to the hapten diphenylcyclopropenone (DPC). All receptors come from a woman in her fifties or sixties with alopecia areata. Some clones in this sample may be carry-over from other donors' samples.

This chain connects TRBV10-3 to TRBJ2-5; 10 bases are shared with TRBD1. The length of the CDR3 is 13 residues. Losses at the gene ends were 8 bases for V and 3 bases for J; bases not matched to a gene: 3. Germline V gene data show CDR1 as ENHRY and CDR2 as SYGVKD. The CDR3 bases are TGTGCCATCGGTGGGACAGGGGAAGAGACCCAGTACTTC. Its protein product is CAIGGTGEETQYF.

This clonotype appeared many times. This chain connects TRBV4-1 to TRBJ2-2; D gene uncertain. CDR3 length: 13 residues. Germline CDR1 reads MGHRA; CDR2 reads YSYEKL. The V end was cut by 6 bases, the J end by 0 bases, with 5 bases between. The DNA of the CDR3 is TGCGCCAGCAGAGAGGCGAACACCGGGGAGCTGTTTTTT. As protein: CASREANTGELFF.

This clonotype was seen many times. This chain links TRBV7-2 with TRBJ1-4; a weak D match, TRBD1 (5 bases). The ends were cut back, 4 bases at V and 8 bases at J, with 14 bases in the middle. Germline CDR1 is SGHTA and CDR2 is FQGNSA. The CDR3 extends over 14 amino acids. The CDR3 loop reads CASSSREGEEKLFF. CDR3 DNA sequence: TGTGCCAGCAGCTCCAGGGAAGGAGAAGAAAAACTGTTTTTT.

This chain joins TRBV20-1 and TRBJ1-1; 7 nucleotides match TRBD1. J lost 0 bases, V lost 2 bases, and 6 bases had no gene match. Germline V CDR1 and CDR2: DFQATT, SNEGSKA (reference sequence). This CDR3 is built from 15 residues. The CDR3 here is CSARSPRGMNTEAFF. The CDR3 coding sequence is TGCAGTGCTAGAAGTCCCAGGGGGATGAACACTGAAGCTTTCTTT.

The table lists this clonotype with many counts. The J gene is TRBJ2-5, the V gene TRBV27, with 8 bases aligning to TRBD1. Trimming removed 3 bases from V and 1 base from J; junction bases left unmatched: 7. The CDR3 totals 16 residues. The germline gives CDR1 MNHEY, CDR2 SMNVEV (reference sequence). The CDR3 bases are TGTGCCAGCAGTTTTTATAATGGGACAGGCCAAGAGACCCAGTACTTC. Its translation is CASSFYNGTGQETQYF.

This clonotype was recorded many times. One end of the junction varies from germline; a read error may be responsible. This chain connects TRBV6-5 to TRBJ1-1; D is unclear. This CDR3 has 11 residues. Germline values: CDR1 MNHEY, CDR2 SVGAGI. The CDR3 DNA reads as TGTGCCAGCAGCACCAACAATGAAGCTTTCTTT. This translates into CASSTNNEAFF.

This clonotype was seen a handful of times. This chain joins TRBV6-2 or TRBV6-3 and TRBJ2-2; 12 bases agree with TRBD2. J gave up 6 bases and V 10 bases, and 6 bases lay outside the gene matches. This CDR3 is 14 amino acids long. Germline lookup yields CDR1 MNHEY and CDR2 SVGEGT. CDR3 residues: CAIRLAGAPGELFF. The DNA of the CDR3 is TGTGCCATCCGACTAGCGGGAGCCCCCGGGGAGCTGTTTTTT.

This rearrangement joins TRBV5-6 to TRBJ1-1; 7 bases map to TRBD1. V lost 3 bases, J lost 4 bases, and 9 bases stayed unmatched. CDR3 size: 15 residues. In germline, CDR1 is SGHDT, CDR2 YYEEEE. The CDR3 sequence: CASSSLYRGGTEAFF. DNA for the CDR3: TGTGCCAGCAGCTCCTTATACAGGGGAGGCACTGAAGCTTTCTTT.

This clonotype was seen ten or more times. This sequence joins TRBV12-3 or TRBV12-4 and TRBJ2-3; 8 positions agree with TRBD2. V was clipped by 6 bases and J by 4 bases; unmatched bases: 3. The length of the CDR3 is 13 residues. CDR3 residues: CASSGRAPDTQYF. The CDR3 DNA sequence: TGTGCCAGCAGCGGGAGGGCCCCAGATACGCAGTATTTT.

Here the CDR3 DNA reads TGTGCCAGCAGCGCACAGGGCTCTCTCTCTGGAAACACCATATATTTT. This gives the protein CASSAQGSLSGNTIYF. This chain connects TRBV7-2 to TRBJ1-3, with D possibly TRBD1 on 6 matching bases. Deletions cut 5 bases from V and 0 bases from J, with 14 bases between. Germline loops: CDR1 SGHTA, CDR2 FQGNSA. The CDR3 runs 16 residues.

This clonotype was found many times. The chain recombines TRBV7-9 with TRBJ2-5; TRBD1 is a possible D gene (5 bases). From germline, CDR1 is SEHNR and CDR2 FQNEAQ (reference sequence). This CDR3 is 14 amino acids long. Trimming pared 4 bases from V and 5 bases from J, leaving 14 bases between. This CDR3 is CASSSGLSEETQYF. CDR3 coding DNA: TGTGCCAGCAGCTCAGGGCTGAGCGAGGAGACCCAGTACTTC.

The chain links TRBV6-5 to TRBJ2-1; 7 bases align to TRBD1. CDR1 and CDR2 (germline): MNHEY, SVGAGI. The CDR3 is 13 residues long. J lost 9 bases, V lost 2 bases, and 4 bases had no gene match. The CDR3 loop reads CASSYRQGTEQFF. In nucleotides, the CDR3 is TGTGCCAGCAGTTACCGACAGGGAACTGAGCAGTTCTTC.

The chain carries TRBV6-5 and TRBJ2-5; D possibly corresponds to TRBD2 (7 bases). This CDR3 is 16 amino acids long. Germline CDR1 reads MNHEY; CDR2 reads SVGAGI. V was shortened by 8 bases and J by 1 base, with 20 bases between the two germline ends. The CDR3 loop is CASLRGGSGFQETQYF. CDR3 sequence (DNA): TGTGCCAGCTTGAGAGGGGGTAGCGGGTTCCAAGAGACCCAGTACTTC.

This clonotype has ten or more counts. J is TRBJ1-1 and V is TRBV6-5; D ambiguous. From germline, CDR1 is MNHEY and CDR2 SVGAGI. V lost 2 bases, J lost 5 bases, and 9 bases lay in between. The CDR3 loop spans 13 amino acids. The CDR3 nucleotides read TGTGCCAGCAGTTACCGATTAGGGACTGAAGCTTTCTTT. Its protein product is CASSYRLGTEAFF.

This clonotype came up many times. CDR3 in DNA: TGTGCCAGCAGTGAAGTCCAGATGGGCACCGGGGAGCTGTTTTTT. Amino acid sequence: CASSEVQMGTGELFF. The chain employs TRBV6-1 and TRBJ2-2, with unresolved D. V shed 1 base and J shed 4 bases, with 10 bases lying between them. Germline V gives CDR1 MNHNS, CDR2 SASEGT. The length of the CDR3 is 15 residues.

This clonotype came up a few times. This chain links TRBV4-3 with TRBJ1-3; D is unresolved. CDR1 and CDR2 from the germline V gene are LGHNA and YSLEER. Trimming took off 0 bases at V and 4 bases at J, with 4 bases between the two ends. CDR3 size: 13 residues. This CDR3 reads CASSQDTGNTIYF. DNA for the CDR3: TGCGCCAGCAGCCAAGATACCGGAAACACCATATATTTT.

Only a few counts were recorded for this clonotype. The chain is built from TRBV6-6 and TRBJ2-1; D gene ambiguous. The V gene lost 11 bases and the J gene lost 2 bases, with 10 bases spanning the gap. This CDR3 has 12 amino acids. Germline V CDR1 and CDR2: MNHNY, SVGAGI (reference sequence). The CDR3 bases are TGTGCCCACTCGCCGGCCTACAATGAGCAGTTCTTC. This codes for CAHSPAYNEQFF.

This clonotype was observed a few times. This chain connects TRBV29-1 to TRBJ2-7; D is unclear. This CDR3 is built from 11 residues. Germline V gives CDR1 SQVTM, CDR2 ANQGSEA. The V end lost 4 bases, the J end lost 3 bases, and 7 bases lay between the germline ends. DNA for the CDR3: TGCAGCGTTGCAGCCAGCTACGAGCAGTACTTC. Translated, it gives CSVAASYEQYF.

This clonotype was detected ten times or more. The chain has TRBV29-1 and TRBJ2-3; D ambiguous. This CDR3 region has 12 residues. Germline V gene lookup returns CDR1 SQVTM and CDR2 ANQGSEA. Trimming removed 4 bases from V and 0 bases from J, with 5 bases in between. The CDR3 bases are TGCAGCGTTGGGGGTAGCACAGATACGCAGTATTTT. This gives the protein CSVGGSTDTQYF.

This clonotype was picked up many times. The V call is TRBV3-1, the J call TRBJ2-4; the D gene could be TRBD1 or TRBD2 (6 bases each). The CDR3 totals 16 residues. Germline loops: CDR1 LGHDT, CDR2 YNNKEL (reference sequence). The V gene lost 3 bases and the J gene lost 7 bases, with 19 bases spanning the gap. CDR3 DNA: TGTGCCAGCAGCCAGGCGGGGTTAGGGGGGAGCAACATTCAGTACTTC. The encoded protein is CASSQAGLGGSNIQYF.

This clonotype occurred many times. V usage is TRBV6-2 or TRBV6-3 and J usage is TRBJ1-1; D gene ambiguous. Germline lookup yields CDR1 MNHEY and CDR2 SVGEGT. The V end was cut by 0 bases, the J end by 4 bases, with 6 bases between. The CDR3 loop spans 13 amino acids. The CDR3 here is CASSYSIGTEAFF. In nucleotides, the CDR3 is TGTGCCAGCAGTTACTCGATAGGCACTGAAGCTTTCTTT.

The CDR3 nucleotides read TGTGCCAGCAGCGTAGAGCCTTCCGGAACAGATACGCAGTATTTT. Translated, it gives CASSVEPSGTDTQYF. The rearrangement joins TRBV9 to TRBJ2-3; D unclear. The germline V and J ends were trimmed by 0 bases and 3 bases, with 11 bases remaining between them. The CDR3 extends over 15 amino acids. CDR1 and CDR2 from the germline V gene are SGDLS and YYNGEE.

At least ten counts were recorded for this clonotype. This chain joins TRBV29-1 and TRBJ2-1; 8 bases agree with TRBD2. Germline trimming cut 6 bases from V and 10 bases from J; bases unmatched to any gene: 2. This CDR3 spans 10 amino acids. CDR1 is SQVTM and CDR2 is ANQGSEA in the germline V gene. This chain's CDR3 is CSVPGGEQFF. The CDR3 DNA reads TGCAGCGTGCCGGGGGGGGAGCAGTTCTTC.

This clonotype was found many times. The chain recombines TRBV3-1 with TRBJ2-4, with 7 bases that match TRBD1. Unmatched junction bases numbered 8, after V lost 3 bases and J lost 6 bases. Germline-derived CDR1 and CDR2 are LGHDT and YNNKEL (reference sequence). The CDR3 has 15 amino acids. CDR3 nucleotides: TGTGCCAGCAGCCAGTACACAGGGGCGGGAAACATTCAGTACTTC. The encoded protein is CASSQYTGAGNIQYF.

This clonotype was observed a few times. V is TRBV6-5 and J is TRBJ1-1, with a weak D call TRBD1 (6 bases). CDR1 and CDR2 (germline): MNHEY, SVGAGI. The CDR3 covers 15 residues. V was trimmed by 7 bases and J by 10 bases, leaving 25 bases between them. The DNA of the CDR3 is TGTGCCAGCACCAACGGACCCCTGGGGGGCTTCAGAGCTTTCTTT. Translated, it gives CASTNGPLGGFRAFF.

This chain uses TRBV11-3 with TRBJ2-4, with D possibly being TRBD1 or TRBD2 (5 bases each). The CDR3 length is 18 residues. Germline lookup yields CDR1 SGHNT and CDR2 YENEEA. Trimming left V 5 bases short and J 0 bases short, with 20 bases between. The CDR3 region is CASSHHYRDRLAKNIQYF. In DNA, the CDR3 is TGTGCCAGCAGCCACCACTACCGGGACCGGTTAGCCAAAAACATTCAGTACTTC.

The chain uses TRBV18 and TRBJ2-3, with TRBD2 as a possible D gene (6 bases). CDR1 is KGHSH, CDR2 LQKENI, per germline. The CDR3 runs to 16 residues. The V and J ends lost 3 bases and 3 bases respectively, with 16 bases between them. The CDR3 region is CASSPGGVVRTDTQYF. DNA of the CDR3: TGTGCCAGCTCACCTGGAGGGGTAGTCAGGACAGATACGCAGTATTTT.

V and J are TRBV2 and TRBJ2-7, with D maybe TRBD1 (5 bases). Trimming shortened V by 8 bases and J by 2 bases, and 16 bases separated the two germline ends. In germline, CDR1 is SNHLY, CDR2 FYNNEI. This CDR3 region has 14 residues. Written as DNA, the CDR3 is TGTGCCAGCCGAGTTTCTTCGACAGCCTACGAGCAGTACTTC. Protein sequence: CASRVSSTAYEQYF.

This chain links TRBV7-2 with TRBJ2-3, with D possibly being TRBD1 (5 bases). Trimming removed 2 bases at V and 4 bases at J, with 19 bases between. CDR1 is SGHTA, CDR2 FQGNSA, per germline. The CDR3 has 17 amino acids. CDR3 in amino acids: CASSLHFSRVRSDTQYF. In DNA form, the CDR3 reads TGTGCCAGCAGCTTACACTTCTCCAGGGTTAGGTCAGATACGCAGTATTTT. The full variable domain, its missing parts supplied by reference TRBV7-2 and TRBJ2-3, is GAGVSQSPSNKVTEKGKDVELRCDPISGHTALYWYRQSLGQGLEFLIYFQGNSAPDKSGLPSDRFSAERTGGSVSTLTIQRTQQEDSAVYLCASSLHFSRVRSDTQYFGPGTRLTVL.

V and J are TRBV30 and TRBJ2-3, with a weak D call TRBD2 (6 bases). The V gene lost 5 bases and the J gene lost 1 base, with 13 bases spanning the gap. The CDR3 is made up of 14 amino acids. Germline V CDR1 and CDR2: GTSNPN, SVGIG (reference sequence). The DNA for the CDR3 is TGTGCCTGGGATCCGGGACTTCGCACAGATACGCAGTATTTT. Translating gives CAWDPGLRTDTQYF.